Shown below are 17 T cell receptor beta chains from a single sample sequenced in a study of OX40 agonist ivuxolimab in advanced cancers. Here immunoSEQ multiplex PCR was the method, and the copy in TCRdb shows in-frame clones only, minus some. The sample shows fewer than 65,000 clones, 86% of them seen only once. This material consisted of CD4+ or CD8+ T cells sorted from blood, taken in a trial of the OX40 agonist ivuxolimab. The source is an adult with an advanced solid tumor such as melanoma, head and neck, liver or kidney cancer.

The chain is built from TRBV5-5 and TRBJ2-5, with 15 bases that match TRBD2. The V segment lost 2 bases and the J segment 0 bases; nucleotides outside the gene matches: 8. This CDR3 contains 19 residues. Per germline, CDR1 SGHKS and CDR2 YYEKEE (reference sequence). The CDR3 bases are TGTGCCAGCAGCTTCTGGACTAGCGGGAGGGGTGCGTACCAAGAGACCCAGTACTTC. It is translated as CASSFWTSGRGAYQETQYF.

V and J are TRBV28 and TRBJ1-1, with D hard to call. Looked up from germline, CDR1 is MDHEN and CDR2 is SYDVKM. CDR3 length: 13 residues. The V end was cut by 10 bases, the J end by 1 base, with 13 bases between. The CDR3 here is CATATTQNTEAFF. The CDR3 nucleotides read TGTGCCACAGCCACCACACAGAACACTGAAGCTTTCTTT.

This clone has more than one count but fewer than ten. The chain combines TRBV19 with TRBJ1-2, with TRBD1 matching over 8 bases. Germline CDR1 is LNHDA and CDR2 is SQIVND (reference sequence). Trimming took 7 bases from V and 7 from J; bases not matched to a gene: 14. This CDR3 has 15 residues. This CDR3 is CASTPAGQGASGYTF. The CDR3 coding sequence is TGTGCCAGTACCCCCGCCGGTCAGGGGGCAAGTGGCTACACCTTC.

The V and J genes are TRBV6-5 and TRBJ2-7; D may be TRBD1 (5 bases). The CDR3 totals 12 residues. Trimming shortened V by 4 bases and J by 2 bases, and 6 bases separated the two germline ends. Germline loops: CDR1 MNHEY, CDR2 SVGAGI. The CDR3 DNA reads as TGTGCCAGCAGTTCAGGGCCCTACGAGCAGTACTTC. It is translated as CASSSGPYEQYF.

This sequence joins TRBV7-9 and TRBJ2-3; D is unclear. Germline CDR1 reads SEHNR; CDR2 reads FQNEAQ (reference sequence). The CDR3 runs 12 residues. The V gene lost 5 bases and the J gene lost 0 bases, with 3 bases spanning the gap. The CDR3 DNA follows: TGTGCCAGCAGCCCTAGCACAGATACGCAGTATTTT. Residues: CASSPSTDTQYF. Full variable domain (rest looked up from reference TRBV7-9 and TRBJ2-3): DTGVSQNPRHKITKRGQNVTFRCDPISEHNRLYWYRQTLGQGPEFLTYFQNEAQLEKSRLLSDRFSAERPKGSFSTLEIQRTEQGDSAMYLCASSPSTDTQYFGPGTRLTVL.

J is TRBJ2-2 and V is TRBV28; TRBD1 matches 7 bases. V lost 8 bases and J lost 7; bases outside the gene matches: 7. The CDR3 totals 13 residues. The germline gives CDR1 MDHEN, CDR2 SYDVKM. Written as DNA, the CDR3 is TGTGCCAGCCTAACACAGGGGCGCGGGGAGCTGTTTTTT. It translates to CASLTQGRGELFF.

The gene calls are TRBV2 and TRBJ1-6; D ambiguous. Between the trimmed V and J ends, which lost 3 bases and 13 bases, there was a span of 4 bases. Germline-derived CDR1 and CDR2 are SNHLY and FYNNEI. The CDR3 runs 10 residues. The CDR3 region is CASSEGPLHF. The CDR3 DNA reads as TGTGCCAGCAGTGAGGGCCCCCTCCACTTT.

This clone has more than one count but fewer than ten. This chain uses TRBV15 with TRBJ2-7; 7 nucleotides align to TRBD1. The CDR3 has 12 residues. The germline gives CDR1 LNHNV, CDR2 YYDKDF (reference sequence). Trimming cost V 4 bases and J 6 bases; bases outside gene matches: 3. The CDR3 nucleotides read TGTGCCACCAGCAAGGACAGGTTCGAGCAGTACTTC. It is translated as CATSKDRFEQYF.

This chain joins TRBV4-2 and TRBJ2-1, with D perhaps TRBD1 (6 bases). Germline CDR1 is LGHNA and CDR2 is YNFKEQ. The V end lost 6 bases, the J end lost 2 bases, and 20 bases lay between the germline ends. CDR3 length: 17 amino acids. The CDR3 region is CASSAQRTAEAYNEQFF. CDR3 nucleotide sequence: TGTGCCAGCAGTGCTCAACGGACAGCGGAAGCCTACAATGAGCAGTTCTTC.

This clone qualifies as medium-sized. V gene TRBV11-3 combines with J gene TRBJ1-1; 7 positions match TRBD1. Germline lookup yields CDR1 SGHNT and CDR2 YENEEA. The CDR3 runs 14 residues. Germline trimming cut 3 bases from V and 1 base from J; bases unmatched to any gene: 2. The CDR3 nucleotides read TGTGCCAGCAGCTTCTGGACAGGGAACACTGAAGCTTTCTTT. Translated: CASSFWTGNTEAFF.

The V gene is TRBV28, the J gene TRBJ2-7; TRBD1 agrees at 7 bases. V was pared by 4 bases and J by 2 bases, with 8 bases of the junction left unmatched. Germline values: CDR1 MDHEN, CDR2 SYDVKM. This CDR3 contains 15 residues. CDR3 residues: CASSSSGTAAYEQYF. The CDR3 DNA reads TGTGCCAGCAGTTCCTCCGGGACAGCCGCCTACGAGCAGTACTTC.

This sequence joins TRBV30 and TRBJ1-5; 8 positions match TRBD1. The V segment lost 4 bases and the J segment 0 bases; nucleotides outside the gene matches: 5. CDR1 and CDR2 (germline): GTSNPN, SVGIG (reference sequence). This CDR3 is 15 amino acids long. The CDR3 DNA is TGTGCCTGGATTTCAGGACAGGGTAGCAATCAGCCCCAGCATTTT. This encodes CAWISGQGSNQPQHF.

The chain is built from TRBV30 and TRBJ2-7; 7 bases are a match to TRBD2. Germline-derived CDR1 and CDR2 are GTSNPN and SVGIG (reference sequence). There are 14 residues in the CDR3. Trimming cost V 0 bases and J 3 bases; bases outside gene matches: 5. CDR3 amino acids: CAWSVGLAVYEQYF. The CDR3 DNA reads TGTGCCTGGAGTGTGGGGCTAGCGGTCTACGAGCAGTACTTC.

This clone was detected only once. CDR3 DNA: TGCGCCAGCAGCGCGGGACGGTTGAATGAAAAACTGTTTTTT. Translating gives CASSAGRLNEKLFF. The chain carries TRBV5-1 and TRBJ1-4, with D possibly being TRBD1 (5 bases). V was shortened by 4 bases and J by 5 bases, with 12 bases between the two germline ends. The length of the CDR3 is 14 residues. CDR1 and CDR2 (germline): SGHRS, YFSETQ.

Only one count was recorded for this clone. The chain links TRBV9 to TRBJ2-7, with D unclear. In germline, CDR1 is SGDLS, CDR2 YYNGEE. Trimming removed 0 bases from V and 4 bases from J, with 14 bases in between. There are 15 residues in the CDR3. The CDR3 region has the DNA TGTGCCAGCAGCGTAGAAGGCGCCCGTGAGTACGAGCAGTACTTC. Its translation: CASSVEGAREYEQYF.

V is TRBV5-1 and J is TRBJ2-5; a weak D match, TRBD1 (5 bases). Per the germline V gene, CDR1 is SGHRS and CDR2 is YFSETQ. The CDR3 length is 14 residues. Trimming cost V 2 bases and J 2 bases, with 10 bases left between them. The CDR3 reads CASSFRGQQETQYF. CDR3 nucleotides: TGCGCCAGCAGCTTTAGGGGCCAACAAGAGACCCAGTACTTC.

The V call is TRBV7-6, the J call TRBJ1-5, with TRBD1 as a possible D gene (5 bases). Trimming took 1 base from V and 4 from J, leaving 11 bases between them. Looked up from germline, CDR1 is SGHVS and CDR2 is FNYEAQ. The CDR3 sequence is 15 residues long. CDR3 protein: CASSLDQGFNQPQHF. For the CDR3, the DNA is TGTGCCAGCAGCTTAGATCAGGGTTTTAATCAGCCCCAGCATTTT.